The next 20 T cell receptor beta chains were all read from a single sample in a study of T cell repertoires in cytomegalovirus infection. No cognate antigen is known for these TCRs. Using its own MiXCR run on the reads, TCRdb lists one record per CDR3 protein. The sample yields about 770,000 distinct CDR3 sequences, 25% to 35% seen once. Sequences were derived from cultured CD8+ T cells from PBMCs, sampled from culture after CMV antigen stimulation. These TCRs come from a human donor in good health (CMV status not recorded). Some clones in this sample may be carry-over from other donors' samples.

This sequence joins TRBV6-6 and TRBJ1-1; D gene uncertain. This CDR3 contains 14 residues. Between the trimmed V and J ends, which lost 5 bases and 0 bases, there was a span of 10 bases. CDR1 is MNHNY, CDR2 SVGAGI, per germline (reference sequence). The DNA of the CDR3 is TGTGCCAGCAGTAACGACGGCCTGAACACTGAAGCTTTCTTT. It translates to CASSNDGLNTEAFF.

A remark on this clonotype: One junction end disagrees with the germline gene, perhaps due to a read error. This rearrangement joins TRBV5-1 to TRBJ1-1; D is undetermined. In germline, CDR1 is SGHRS, CDR2 YFSETQ. This CDR3 spans 12 amino acids. The CDR3: CASSLEGSEAFF. Written as DNA, the CDR3 is TGTGCCAGCAGCTTAGAAGGGTCTGAAGCTTTCTTT.

This CDR3 reads CASSGTSNRGEVNSPLHF. CDR3 DNA sequence: TGTGCCAGCAGCGGTACATCCAACAGGGGTGAAGTAAATTCACCCCTCCACTTT. The genes are TRBV9 and TRBJ1-6, with 7 bases aligning to TRBD1. Germline CDR1 is SGDLS and CDR2 is YYNGEE. With V trimmed by 3 bases and J by 7 bases, 16 bases remained unmatched. This CDR3 is built from 18 residues. Full variable domain (missing parts from reference TRBV9 and TRBJ1-6): DSGVTQTPKHLITATGQRVTLRCSPRSGDLSVYWYQQSLDQGLQFLIQYYNGEERAKGNILERFSAQQFPDLHSELNLSSLELGDSALYFCASSGTSNRGEVNSPLHFGNGTRLTVT.

V and J are TRBV29-1 and TRBJ2-3, with unresolved D. This CDR3 spans 16 amino acids. V dropped 3 bases and J dropped 2 bases, with 18 bases sitting between them. Germline values: CDR1 SQVTM, CDR2 ANQGSEA. For the CDR3, the DNA is TGCAGCGTTGAGAGCCCTATCCCTCTCAACACAGATACGCAGTATTTT. Translation: CSVESPIPLNTDTQYF.

This sequence joins TRBV5-4 and TRBJ2-5; 9 bases map to TRBD1. The CDR3 extends over 16 amino acids. Germline CDR1 reads SGHNT; CDR2 reads YYREEE (reference sequence). Trimming at V came to 0 bases and at J to 2 bases, leaving 5 bases not matched to a gene. CDR3 loop: CASSLGGQGSQETQYF. The DNA for the CDR3 is TGTGCCAGCAGCTTGGGGGGACAGGGTTCTCAAGAGACCCAGTACTTC.

As to this clonotype: A much bigger clone sits one base away, suggesting this may be a read error. The rearrangement links TRBV7-6 to TRBJ2-1; D may be TRBD1 (6 bases). The length of the CDR3 is 15 residues. CDR1 and CDR2 (germline): SGHVS, FNYEAQ. The chain's CDR3 is CANSFGDTPYNEQFF. CDR3 DNA: TGTGCCAACAGCTTCGGGGACACCCCCTACAATGAGCAGTTCTTC. The full variable domain, rest sourced from reference TRBV7-6 and TRBJ2-1, is GAGVSQSPRYKVTKRGQDVALRCDPISGHVSLYWYRQALGQGPEFLTYFNYEAQQDKSGLPNDRFSAERPEGSISTLTIQRTEQRDSAMYRCANSFGDTPYNEQFFGPGTRLTVL.

The chain joins TRBV14 to TRBJ2-7; D is ambiguous. The CDR3 is 13 residues long. Germline V gene lookup returns CDR1 SGHDN and CDR2 FVKESK. Trimming took 0 bases from V and 7 from J, leaving 10 bases between them. DNA of the CDR3: TGTGCCAGCAGCCAAGATATTTTTGGGGAGCAGTACTTC. Its translation: CASSQDIFGEQYF.

The table lists this clonotype with a few counts. The chain couples TRBV9 to TRBJ2-3; D is perhaps TRBD1 or TRBD2 (5 bases each). This CDR3 comprises 15 residues. V lost 2 bases and J lost 2, with 12 bases in between. Per the germline V gene, CDR1 is SGDLS and CDR2 is YYNGEE. CDR3 region: CASSVWGTDTDTQYF. For the CDR3, the DNA is TGTGCCAGCAGCGTCTGGGGGACGGACACAGATACGCAGTATTTT.

The chain links TRBV4-3 to TRBJ2-3; D may correspond to TRBD1 or TRBD2 (5 bases each). This CDR3 has 16 residues. CDR1 LGHNA and CDR2 YSLEER come from the germline V gene. Trimming took off 4 bases at V and 2 bases at J, with 16 bases between the two ends. CDR3 sequence: CASSPGITRVTDTQYF. CDR3 DNA: TGCGCCAGCAGCCCAGGGATCACTAGGGTCACAGATACGCAGTATTTT.

The chain uses TRBV6-6 and TRBJ1-1, with D tentatively TRBD1 (6 bases). The CDR3 loop spans 14 amino acids. Germline V gene sequence: CDR1 MNHNY, CDR2 SVGAGI (reference sequence). The ends were cut back, 5 bases at V and 2 bases at J, with 12 bases in the middle. The CDR3 region has the DNA TGTGCCAGCAGTGATGGAGGGGGAAACACTGAAGCTTTCTTT. Residues: CASSDGGGNTEAFF.

This CDR3 reads CAISDGREQGFADTQYF. The DNA of the CDR3 is TGTGCCATCAGTGATGGCCGGGAACAGGGGTTTGCAGATACGCAGTATTTT. The V call is TRBV10-3, the J call TRBJ2-3, with 7 bases lining up with TRBD1. With V trimmed by 3 bases and J by 4 bases, 13 bases remained unmatched. From germline, CDR1 is ENHRY and CDR2 SYGVKD. The CDR3 covers 17 residues.

The V and J genes are TRBV13 and TRBJ1-3; D possibly corresponds to TRBD1 (5 bases). The V gene lost 5 bases and the J gene lost 10 bases, with 15 bases spanning the gap. Germline CDR1 PRHDT, CDR2 FYEKMQ (reference sequence). This CDR3 contains 13 residues. The CDR3 DNA sequence: TGTGCCAGCAGCGGAGAGGGGTTTCGGACCATATATTTT. Protein sequence: CASSGEGFRTIYF.

This clonotype was picked up one time. This chain connects TRBV7-6 to TRBJ2-2, with D possibly being TRBD1 (5 bases). Trimming shortened V by 4 bases and J by 1 base, and 10 bases separated the two germline ends. From germline, CDR1 is SGHVS and CDR2 FNYEAQ. This CDR3 contains 15 residues. CDR3 in DNA: TGTGCCAGCAGCTCAGGACACCGGAACACCGGGGAGCTGTTTTTT. Translation gives CASSSGHRNTGELFF.

In this sample, this clonotype turned up many times. The rearrangement uses TRBV3-1 and TRBJ2-7, with 8 bases that match TRBD2. Germline CDR1 is LGHDT and CDR2 is YNNKEL (reference sequence). With 3 bases clipped from V and 0 bases from J, the junction kept 1 base outside the gene matches. The CDR3 covers 14 residues. CDR3 nucleotide sequence: TGTGCCAGCAGCCAGGGACTAGGCTCCTACGAGCAGTACTTC. Its translation: CASSQGLGSYEQYF.

V and J are TRBV7-6 and TRBJ2-3, with D unresolved. The V gene lost 5 bases and the J gene lost 3 bases, with 9 bases spanning the gap. The germline gives CDR1 SGHVS, CDR2 FNYEAQ. This CDR3 is built from 13 residues. The CDR3 loop is CASSLPMTDTQYF. CDR3 DNA: TGTGCCAGCAGCCTACCGATGACAGATACGCAGTATTTT.

In its sample, this clonotype was seen a few times. The chain is built from TRBV7-6 and TRBJ1-3; TRBD1 matches 8 bases. Per the germline V gene, CDR1 is SGHVS and CDR2 is FNYEAQ. The CDR3 totals 14 residues. V dropped 6 bases and J dropped 3; count of bases not matched to a gene: 4. CDR3 sequence reads: CASSTGGGGNTIYF. The CDR3 bases are TGTGCCAGCAGTACAGGGGGAGGTGGAAACACCATATATTTT.

This clonotype was seen at least ten times. This chain's CDR3 is CASSLLQGITNTEAFF. The CDR3 nucleotides read TGTGCCAGCAGTCTCCTACAGGGAATTACGAACACTGAAGCTTTCTTT. The V gene is TRBV12-3 or TRBV12-4, the J gene TRBJ1-1, with D possibly TRBD1 on 6 matching bases. The CDR3 length is 16 residues. V was shortened by 5 bases and J by 1 base, with 17 bases between the two germline ends.

This clonotype was counted ten times or more. This sequence joins TRBV7-8 and TRBJ1-1; tentative D call: TRBD1 (5 bases). Trimming pared 0 bases from V and 4 bases from J, leaving 18 bases between. CDR1 is SGHVS and CDR2 is FQNEAQ in the germline V gene. The CDR3 contains 17 residues. The CDR3, as DNA: TGTGCCAGCAGCTTAGCTGGGTCAGGGTTATTGGGCACTGAAGCTTTCTTT. Translation: CASSLAGSGLLGTEAFF.

This clonotype was counted a few times. The chain carries TRBV20-1 and TRBJ1-5; D remains ambiguous. The CDR3 consists of 15 residues. Trimming shortened V by 3 bases and J by 0 bases, and 12 bases separated the two germline ends. The V gene's germline CDR1 is DFQATT and CDR2 SNEGSKA (reference sequence). For the CDR3, the DNA is TGCAGTGCTAGTATAAGTGAATATAGCAATCAGCCCCAGCATTTT. It yields the protein CSASISEYSNQPQHF.

The CDR3 coding sequence is TGTGCCAGCAGCTTGGAAGGTCGAGGTTCAGAGACCCAGTACTTC. Translating it yields CASSLEGRGSETQYF. The chain is built from TRBV5-8 and TRBJ2-5, with D hard to call. The length of the CDR3 is 15 residues. The germline V gene has CDR1 SGHTS and CDR2 YDEGEE. V lost 0 bases and J 4 bases, leaving 13 bases between the germline ends.